The 16 T cell receptor beta chains reported below all come from one sample, sequenced in a study of long-term antiretroviral therapy in people with HIV. The assay, immunoSEQ v3.0, was run at survey level. Clones were read by immunoSEQ multiplex PCR, and TCRdb kept only the in-frame ones, dropping some. The sample has about 33,000 clones, 95% to 96% seen once. This sample comprised unsorted PBMCs, obtained 6.6 years after starting antiretroviral therapy. The source of these receptors is a man aged 25-45 years with HIV.

This chain links TRBV4-2 with TRBJ2-7; D call uncertain. With 2 bases removed from V and 2 bases from J, the gap between germline ends came to 7 bases. The length of the CDR3 is 13 residues. CDR1 is LGHNA and CDR2 is YNFKEQ in the germline V gene. CDR3 region: CASSQKATYEQYF. DNA for the CDR3: TGTGCCAGCAGCCAAAAGGCTACCTACGAGCAGTACTTC.

The CDR3 DNA reads as TGTGCCAGCAGTCCCTTCCGACAGAATGGCTACACCTTC. This sequence encodes CASSPFRQNGYTF. This rearrangement joins TRBV27 to TRBJ1-2; a weak D match, TRBD1 (5 bases). Trimming took 5 bases from V and 6 from J, leaving 13 bases between them. The CDR3 runs 13 residues. Germline lookup yields CDR1 MNHEY and CDR2 SMNVEV (reference sequence).

This CDR3 is CASRGDFQETQYF. In nucleotides, the CDR3 is TGTGCCAGCAGGGGGGACTTCCAAGAGACCCAGTACTTC. The V call is TRBV6-5, the J call TRBJ2-5, with D maybe TRBD2 (6 bases). CDR3 length: 13 residues. Deletions cut 6 bases from V and 1 base from J, with 9 bases between. Germline loops: CDR1 MNHEY, CDR2 SVGAGI.

V is TRBV7-8 and J is TRBJ2-3, with a tentative D call TRBD2 (6 bases). CDR3 length: 13 amino acids. Looked up from germline, CDR1 is SGHVS and CDR2 is FQNEAQ. Trimming pared 2 bases from V and 6 bases from J, leaving 9 bases between. The chain's CDR3 is CASSLTLADTQYF. CDR3 in DNA: TGTGCCAGCAGCTTAACCCTAGCGGATACGCAGTATTTT.

The rearrangement joins TRBV7-9 to TRBJ2-3, with D tentatively TRBD1 (6 bases). Germline assignment: CDR1 SEHNR and CDR2 FQNEAQ (reference sequence). CDR3 length equals 15 residues. V gave up 5 bases and J gave up 6 bases, with 18 bases separating them. The chain's CDR3 is CASSPPAGVADTQYF. CDR3 sequence (DNA): TGTGCCAGCAGCCCCCCCGCAGGGGTCGCGGATACGCAGTATTTT.

V usage is TRBV4-3 and J usage is TRBJ2-7; D is perhaps TRBD2 (6 bases). CDR1 LGHNA and CDR2 YSLEER come from the germline V gene. Trimming left V 2 bases short and J 2 bases short, with 13 bases between. This CDR3 spans 15 amino acids. The CDR3 here is CASSQSLALTYEQYF. CDR3 in DNA: TGCGCCAGCAGCCAATCCCTAGCGTTGACCTACGAGCAGTACTTC.

The V gene is TRBV4-3, the J gene TRBJ2-1, with 8 bases lining up with TRBD2. The V gene end was trimmed by 0 bases and the J gene end by 5 bases; junction bases not matched to a gene: 9. CDR1 is LGHNA, CDR2 YSLEER, per germline. CDR3 length: 17 residues. Here the CDR3 reads CASSQDLGGGPNNEQFF. The CDR3 DNA reads TGCGCCAGCAGCCAAGATCTAGGCGGGGGGCCGAACAATGAGCAGTTCTTC.

This chain links TRBV4-1 with TRBJ2-1; D is unclear. The CDR3 covers 13 residues. V was cut by 1 base and J by 2 bases, with 3 bases left in between. Germline CDR1 and CDR2: MGHRA and YSYEKL. Written as DNA, the CDR3 is TGCGCCAGCAGCCAAGTTCCCTACAATGAGCAGTTCTTC. Protein: CASSQVPYNEQFF.

This clone was recorded a few times. The genes are TRBV7-9 and TRBJ2-7; 8 bases are shared with TRBD2. The V gene end was trimmed by 4 bases and the J gene end by 6 bases; junction bases not matched to a gene: 14. Germline V gene lookup returns CDR1 SEHNR and CDR2 FQNEAQ (reference sequence). The CDR3 sequence is 16 residues long. Here the CDR3 reads CASSSNTRGTRVEQYF. CDR3 in DNA: TGTGCCAGCAGCTCGAATACCCGCGGGACTAGGGTCGAGCAGTACTTC.

The genes are TRBV6-1 and TRBJ2-1, with 9 positions matching TRBD1. Germline CDR1 MNHNS, CDR2 SASEGT. This CDR3 contains 16 residues. V was pared by 2 bases and J by 3 bases, with 5 bases of the junction left unmatched. CDR3 nucleotides: TGTGCCAGCAGTGAAATAACGGGACAGGGCTACAATGAGCAGTTCTTC. This gives the protein CASSEITGQGYNEQFF.

V is TRBV30 and J is TRBJ1-5; D not certain. V shed 0 bases and J shed 6 bases, with 6 bases lying between them. Germline CDR1 reads GTSNPN; CDR2 reads SVGIG (reference sequence). The CDR3 runs to 12 residues. CDR3 sequence: CAWSVLGQPQHF. As DNA, the CDR3 is TGTGCCTGGAGTGTACTGGGTCAGCCCCAGCATTTT.

This clone was seen only once. V and J are TRBV4-3 and TRBJ2-2; D tentatively reads TRBD1 or TRBD2 (5 bases each). CDR1 LGHNA and CDR2 YSLEER come from the germline V gene. CDR3 size: 17 residues. Trimming shortened V by 0 bases and J by 6 bases, and 17 bases separated the two germline ends. The CDR3 protein is CASSQDLEAGRAGELFF. The CDR3 nucleotides are TGCGCCAGCAGCCAAGATCTTGAGGCAGGGCGGGCCGGGGAGCTGTTTTTT.

The chain uses TRBV18 and TRBJ1-2, with 7 bases lining up with TRBD1. In germline, CDR1 is KGHSH, CDR2 LQKENI. The CDR3 length is 15 residues. Losses at the gene ends were 3 bases for V and 4 bases for J; bases not matched to a gene: 8. CDR3 bases: TGTGCCAGCTCACCCGACAACAGGGGAGCCTATGGCTACACCTTC. It specifies CASSPDNRGAYGYTF.

J is TRBJ2-5 and V is TRBV7-6, with a possible D match to TRBD1 (6 bases). V gave up 3 bases and J gave up 1 base, with 9 bases separating them. The CDR3 is 14 residues long. CDR1 is SGHVS and CDR2 is FNYEAQ in the germline V gene. In DNA form, the CDR3 reads TGTGCCAGCAGCTTGCTGGGGGCCCAAGAGACCCAGTACTTC. It encodes CASSLLGAQETQYF.

The rearrangement joins TRBV5-5 to TRBJ1-1; tentatively, D is TRBD1 (6 bases). The V end was cut by 8 bases, the J end by 5 bases, with 22 bases between. CDR3 length: 15 residues. Germline loops: CDR1 SGHKS, CDR2 YYEKEE (reference sequence). CDR3 nucleotide sequence: TGTGCCAGTCTCCTACACTGGACAGCCGGGACTGAAGCTTTCTTT. Encoded protein: CASLLHWTAGTEAFF.

The gene calls are TRBV27 and TRBJ2-7; D may be TRBD2 (5 bases). CDR3 length: 13 amino acids. The V end was cut by 3 bases, the J end by 3 bases, with 9 bases between. The germline V gene has CDR1 MNHEY and CDR2 SMNVEV (reference sequence). The CDR3 nucleotides read TGTGCCAGCAGTTTCGAGGGTGGCTACGAGCAGTACTTC. Residues: CASSFEGGYEQYF.